The present T cell receptor (beta chain) was sequenced within a study of T cell repertoires in cytomegalovirus infection. TCRdb independently ran MiXCR on the reads; one entry per CDR3 protein. The sample has about 680,000 distinct CDR3 sequences; less than 25% are singletons. Germline V gene sequence: CDR1 SGHVS, CDR2 FQNEAQ. The V end was cut by 4 bases, the J end by 7 bases, with 10 bases between. CDR3 length equals 12 residues. At least ten counts were recorded for this clonotype. Material for sequencing was CD8+ T cells from PBMCs. The chain joins TRBV7-8 to TRBJ1-2; unclear D gene. The TCR was taken from a human donor in good health (CMV status not recorded). Some clones in this sample may be carry-over from other donors' samples. CDR3 loop: CASSSEASGYTF. CDR3 coding DNA: TGTGCCAGCAGCTCCGAGGCGTCTGGCTACACCTTC. The full variable domain, with the rest looked up from reference TRBV7-8 and TRBJ1-2, is GAGVSQSPRYKVAKRGQDVALRCDPISGHVSLFWYQQALGQGPEFLTYFQNEAQLDKSGLPSDRFFAERPEGSVSTLKIQRTQQEDSAVYLCASSSEASGYTFGSGTRLTVV.